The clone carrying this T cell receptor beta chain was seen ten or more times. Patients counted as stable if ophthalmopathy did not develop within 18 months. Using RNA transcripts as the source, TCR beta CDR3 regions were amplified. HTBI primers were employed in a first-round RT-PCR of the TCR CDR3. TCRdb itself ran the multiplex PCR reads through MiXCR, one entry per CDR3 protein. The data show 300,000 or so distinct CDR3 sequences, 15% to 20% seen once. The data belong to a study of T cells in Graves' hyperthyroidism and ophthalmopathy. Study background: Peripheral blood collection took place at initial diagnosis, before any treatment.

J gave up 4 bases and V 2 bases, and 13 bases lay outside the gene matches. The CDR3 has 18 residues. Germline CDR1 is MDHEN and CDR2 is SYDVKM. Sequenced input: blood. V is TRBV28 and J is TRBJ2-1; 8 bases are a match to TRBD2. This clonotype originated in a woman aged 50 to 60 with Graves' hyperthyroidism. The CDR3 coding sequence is TGTGCCAGCAGTTTACGGTGGAGAGGAGCGGGAGCTTACAATGAGCAGTTCTTC. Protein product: CASSLRWRGAGAYNEQFF.